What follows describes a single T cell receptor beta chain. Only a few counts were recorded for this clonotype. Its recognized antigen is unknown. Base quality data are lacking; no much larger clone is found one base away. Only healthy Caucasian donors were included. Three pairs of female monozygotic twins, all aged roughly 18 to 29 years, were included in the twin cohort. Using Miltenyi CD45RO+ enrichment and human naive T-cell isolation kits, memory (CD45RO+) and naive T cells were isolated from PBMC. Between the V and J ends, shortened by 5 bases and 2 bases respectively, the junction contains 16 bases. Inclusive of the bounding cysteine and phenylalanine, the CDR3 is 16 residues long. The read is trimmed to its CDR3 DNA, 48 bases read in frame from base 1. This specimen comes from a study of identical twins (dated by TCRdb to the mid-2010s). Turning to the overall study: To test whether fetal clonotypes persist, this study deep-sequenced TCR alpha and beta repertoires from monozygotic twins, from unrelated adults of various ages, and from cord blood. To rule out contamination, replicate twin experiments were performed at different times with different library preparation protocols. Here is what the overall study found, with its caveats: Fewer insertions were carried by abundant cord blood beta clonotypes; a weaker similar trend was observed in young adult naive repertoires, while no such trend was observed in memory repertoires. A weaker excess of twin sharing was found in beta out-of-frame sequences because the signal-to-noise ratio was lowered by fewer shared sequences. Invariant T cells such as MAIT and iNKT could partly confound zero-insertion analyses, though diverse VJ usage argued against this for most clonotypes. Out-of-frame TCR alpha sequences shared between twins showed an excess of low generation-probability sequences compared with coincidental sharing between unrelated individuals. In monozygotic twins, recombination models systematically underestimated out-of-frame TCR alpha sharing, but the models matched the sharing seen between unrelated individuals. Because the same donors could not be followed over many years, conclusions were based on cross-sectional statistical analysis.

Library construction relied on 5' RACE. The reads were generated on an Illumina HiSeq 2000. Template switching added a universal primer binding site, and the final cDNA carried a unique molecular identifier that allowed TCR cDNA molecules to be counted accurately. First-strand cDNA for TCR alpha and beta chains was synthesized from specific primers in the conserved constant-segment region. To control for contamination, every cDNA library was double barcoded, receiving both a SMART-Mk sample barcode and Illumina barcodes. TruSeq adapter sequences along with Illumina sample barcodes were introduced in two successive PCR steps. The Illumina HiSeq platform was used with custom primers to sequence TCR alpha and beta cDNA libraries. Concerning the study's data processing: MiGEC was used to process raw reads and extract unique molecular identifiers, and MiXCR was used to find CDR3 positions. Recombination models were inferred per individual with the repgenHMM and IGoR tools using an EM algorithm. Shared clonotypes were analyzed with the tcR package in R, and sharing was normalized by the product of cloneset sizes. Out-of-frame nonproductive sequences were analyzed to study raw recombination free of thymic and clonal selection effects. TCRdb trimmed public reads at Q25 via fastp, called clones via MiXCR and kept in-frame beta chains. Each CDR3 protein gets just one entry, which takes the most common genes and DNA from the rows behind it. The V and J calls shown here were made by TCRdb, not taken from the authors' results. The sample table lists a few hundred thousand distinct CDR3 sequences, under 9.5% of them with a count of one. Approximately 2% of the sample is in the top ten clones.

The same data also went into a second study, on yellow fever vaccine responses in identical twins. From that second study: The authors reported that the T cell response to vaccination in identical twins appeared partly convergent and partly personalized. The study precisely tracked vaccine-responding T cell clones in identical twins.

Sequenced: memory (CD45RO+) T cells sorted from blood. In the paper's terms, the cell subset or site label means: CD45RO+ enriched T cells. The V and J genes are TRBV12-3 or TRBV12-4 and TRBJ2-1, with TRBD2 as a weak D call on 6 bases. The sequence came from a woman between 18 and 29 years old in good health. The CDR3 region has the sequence CASSPPGTPAYNEQFF. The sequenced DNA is TGTGCCAGCAGTCCCCCCGGGACTCCCGCCTACAATGAGCAGTTCTTC.